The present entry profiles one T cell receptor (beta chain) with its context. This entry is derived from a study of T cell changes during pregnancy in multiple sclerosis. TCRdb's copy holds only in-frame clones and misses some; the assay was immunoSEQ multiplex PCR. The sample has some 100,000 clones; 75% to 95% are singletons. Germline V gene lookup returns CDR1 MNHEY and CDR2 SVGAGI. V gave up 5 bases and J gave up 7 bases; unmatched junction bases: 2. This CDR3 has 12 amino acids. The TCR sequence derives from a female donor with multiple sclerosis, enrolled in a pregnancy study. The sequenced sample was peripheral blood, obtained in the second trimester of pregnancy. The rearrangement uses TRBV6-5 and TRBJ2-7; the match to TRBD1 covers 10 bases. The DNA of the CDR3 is TGTGCCAGCAGTAGGACAGGGGGAGAGCAGTACTTC. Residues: CASSRTGGEQYF.